Below, one TCR beta chain is given with its context. Germline lookup yields CDR1 SGHKS and CDR2 YYEKEE (reference sequence). The germline V and J ends were trimmed by 6 bases and 3 bases, with 17 bases remaining between them. The CDR3 extends over 15 amino acids. The protocol was immunoSEQ multiplex PCR, while the TCRdb copy is restricted to in-frame clones and leaves out a portion. In the table there are around 62,000 clones, about 79% of which are singletons. This entry comes from a study of OX40 agonist ivuxolimab in advanced cancers. Sampling of blood occurred at baseline, cycle 4 day 1, and cycle 7 day 1.

The chain couples TRBV5-5 to TRBJ2-3; D perhaps matches TRBD2 (7 bases). Sequencing used CD4+ or CD8+ T cells sorted from blood, obtained in a trial of the OX40 agonist ivuxolimab. This TCR was sampled from an adult with an advanced solid tumor such as melanoma, head and neck, liver or kidney cancer. CDR3 sequence reads: CASNSRRGRTDTQYF. The CDR3 bases are TGTGCCAGCAATTCCAGGCGGGGGCGAACAGATACGCAGTATTTT.